This T cell receptor (beta chain) was identified during a study of cytomegalovirus exposure and HLA in healthy donors. Study background: Falling in the Caucasian-associated ancestry cluster were approximately 84% of some 400 genotyped donors.

This clone was counted a few times. The antigen remains undetermined. Overall study results and limits: A later analysis found most CMV-associated TCR beta chains apparently HLA-restricted. In a later analysis, HLA-associated beta chains showed higher expansion and lower generation probabilities than comparable chains. Sequencing probably produced one cluster of sequence variants that were highly shared.

Primers included in the PCR were 60 Vbeta and 13 Jbeta primers. This table comes from immunoSEQ multiplex PCR, and its TCRdb copy is limited to in-frame clones, with some not included. The table has around 67,000 clones, 65% to 70% seen once. The source of this sequence is a woman aged 25-40 years in good health and CMV-seronegative. The sequenced material came from PBMCs.

As DNA, the CDR3 is TGTGCCAGCAGCGGGAGTATGAACACTGAAGCTTTCTTT. Translation: CASSGSMNTEAFF. The rearrangement joins TRBV5-6 to TRBJ1-1; the D is unclear. CDR3 length: 13 residues. Germline CDR1 and CDR2: SGHDT and YYEEEE. Trimming took off 4 bases at V and 0 bases at J, with 7 bases between the two ends.